What follows are 9 T cell receptor beta chains derived from one specimen sequenced in a study of CD8+CD57+ T cells in acquired aplastic anemia. CDR3 and TCR beta VDJ profiling relied on a genomic DNA template. TCRdb called the reads again in MiXCR, with one record for every CDR3 protein. The repertoire holds 200,000 to 250,000 distinct CDR3 sequences, roughly two thirds seen once, with roughly 50% in the top ten. CD8+CD57+ cell expansion, shown by flow cytometry, had occurred in the patients selected for sequencing. Specimen: sorted CD4+, CD8+, or CD8+CD57+ T cells (not recorded which) from PBMCs. Receptor source: a human donor with aplastic anemia.

The V gene is TRBV2, the J gene TRBJ2-7; D call uncertain. The CDR3 length is 12 residues. Germline V lookup: CDR1 SNHLY, CDR2 FYNNEI. V dropped 1 base and J dropped 5 bases, with 6 bases sitting between them. CDR3 DNA sequence: TGTGCCAGCAGTGAAGGTACGGACGAGCAGTACTTC. Residues: CASSEGTDEQYF.

This clonotype was counted a single time. The chain has TRBV9 and TRBJ1-6; D uncertain. Germline V lookup: CDR1 SGDLS, CDR2 YYNGEE. The ends were cut back, 4 bases at V and 6 bases at J, with 26 bases in the middle. This CDR3 contains 19 residues. The CDR3 DNA reads TGTGCCAGCAGCTTGGCCTCACATGAGGCCCGACGGGCTAATTCACCCCTCCACTTT. Its translation: CASSLASHEARRANSPLHF.

This clonotype was seen many times. The CDR3, as DNA: TGCGCCAGCAGTGACCACAGGGAAACCAGCCCCCTCCACTTT. It encodes CASSDHRETSPLHF. This sequence joins TRBV10-1 and TRBJ1-6, with a possible D match to TRBD1 (6 bases). The CDR3 has 14 amino acids. Germline CDR1 and CDR2: WNHNN and SYGVQD (reference sequence). The germline V and J ends were trimmed by 3 bases and 13 bases, with 16 bases remaining between them.

This clonotype came up many times. The CDR3 protein is CASSPNRNEKLFF. For the CDR3, the DNA is TGTGCCAGCAGCCCGAACAGGAATGAAAAACTGTTTTTT. The chain has TRBV13 and TRBJ1-4; possibly TRBD1 for D (5 bases). V dropped 5 bases and J dropped 5 bases, with 9 bases sitting between them. There are 13 residues in the CDR3. CDR1 PRHDT and CDR2 FYEKMQ come from the germline V gene (reference sequence). The variable domain in full, completed from reference TRBV13 and TRBJ1-4, reads AAGVIQSPRHLIKEKRETATLKCYPIPRHDTVYWYQQGPGQDPQFLISFYEKMQSDKGSIPDRFSAQQFSDYHSELNMSSLELGDSALYFCASSPNRNEKLFFGSGTQLSVL.

This chain connects TRBV6-4 to TRBJ1-6; 9 bases match TRBD1. The CDR3 has 15 residues. The J segment lost 5 bases and the V segment lost 4 bases, leaving 3 bases of the junction unmatched. Looked up from germline, CDR1 is MRHNA and CDR2 is SNTAGT. DNA of the CDR3: TGTGCCAGCAGTGCAAGACAGGGGGATAATTCACCCCTCCACTTT. Translated, it gives CASSARQGDNSPLHF.

The chain recombines TRBV2 with TRBJ1-5, with D perhaps TRBD1 (6 bases). Germline lookup yields CDR1 SNHLY and CDR2 FYNNEI. V was pared by 5 bases and J by 7 bases, with 18 bases between. The CDR3 has 15 amino acids. As DNA, the CDR3 is TGTGCCAGCAGTCCGTCAGGGGCCGTCCGACAGCCCCAGCATTTT. Its protein product is CASSPSGAVRQPQHF.

This clonotype was seen at least ten times. The gene calls are TRBV19 and TRBJ1-1; 9 bases map to TRBD1. The CDR3 contains 17 residues. CDR1 and CDR2 (germline): LNHDA, SQIVND (reference sequence). V lost 3 bases, J lost 4 bases, and 12 bases stayed unmatched. CDR3 residues: CASSIIIGGQGFTEAFF. CDR3 sequence (DNA): TGTGCCAGTAGTATTATTATAGGAGGACAGGGGTTCACTGAAGCTTTCTTT.

V is TRBV19 and J is TRBJ2-1, with D perhaps TRBD1 (6 bases). Germline loops: CDR1 LNHDA, CDR2 SQIVND (reference sequence). The CDR3 covers 16 residues. Between the trimmed V and J ends, which lost 5 bases and 4 bases, there was a span of 18 bases. As DNA, the CDR3 is TGTGCCAGTAGTCTAGGGATCAGGGGAAATTACAATGAGCAGTTCTTC. As protein: CASSLGIRGNYNEQFF.

The genes are TRBV7-2 and TRBJ2-1, with TRBD2 matching 15 bases. The CDR3 is 17 amino acids. Germline assignment: CDR1 SGHTA and CDR2 FQGNSA. Losses at the gene ends were 2 bases for V and 9 bases for J; bases not matched to a gene: 8. The CDR3 loop is CASSLSRTSGGESEQFF. The CDR3 coding sequence is TGTGCCAGCAGCTTAAGTCGGACTAGCGGGGGGGAGAGTGAGCAGTTCTTC.